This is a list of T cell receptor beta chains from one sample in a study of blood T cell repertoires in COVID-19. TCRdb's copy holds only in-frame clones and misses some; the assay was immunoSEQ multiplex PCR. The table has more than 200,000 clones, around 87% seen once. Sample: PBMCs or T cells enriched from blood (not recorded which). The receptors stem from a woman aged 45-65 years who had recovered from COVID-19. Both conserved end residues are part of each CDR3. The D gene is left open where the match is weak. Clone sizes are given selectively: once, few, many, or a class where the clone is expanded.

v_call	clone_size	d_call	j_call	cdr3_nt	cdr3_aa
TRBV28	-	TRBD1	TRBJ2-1	TGTGCCAGCAGTTTGGGGACAGTCGGTGGTAATGAGCAGTTCTTC	CASSLGTVGGNEQFF
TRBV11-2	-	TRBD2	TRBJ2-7	TGTGCCAGCAGCTTGGAAAGCGGGACGAATTACGAGCAGTACTTC	CASSLESGTNYEQYF
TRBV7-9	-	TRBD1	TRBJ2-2	TGTGCCAGCAGCCCCCGGGACAGGGGGGATACCGGGGAGCTGTTTTTT	CASSPRDRGDTGELFF
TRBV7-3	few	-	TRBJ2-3	TGTGCCAGCAGCTTAAATCCCCCTTCAGTGGGGGCTACAGATACGCAGTATTTT	CASSLNPPSVGATDTQYF
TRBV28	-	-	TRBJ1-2	TGTGCCAGCAGTTTGACAGCCACCCGGGGGGCAGCTAACTATGGCTACACCTTC	CASSLTATRGAANYGYTF
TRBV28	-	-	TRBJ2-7	TGTGCCAGCAGACAAGACTCCTACGAGCAGTACTTC	CASRQDSYEQYF
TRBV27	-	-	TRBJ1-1	TGTGCCAGCAGTACGAATCACGGGTTGGCTTTCTTT	CASSTNHGLAFF
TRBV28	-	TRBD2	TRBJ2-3	TGTGCCAGCAGTTATGGGACTAGCGGGACCGATACGCAGTATTTT	CASSYGTSGTDTQYF
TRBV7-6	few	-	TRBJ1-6	TGTGCCAGCAGCTTAGATACAGGCAATAATTCACCCCTCCACTTT	CASSLDTGNNSPLHF
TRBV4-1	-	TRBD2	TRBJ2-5	TGCGCCAGCAGCCATTTATTAACCGGGACTAGCGATCCCCCCCAGTACTTC	CASSHLLTGTSDPPQYF
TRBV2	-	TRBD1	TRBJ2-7	TGTGCCAGCAGGACTGGACAGGGGCCCTACGAGCAGTACTTC	CASRTGQGPYEQYF
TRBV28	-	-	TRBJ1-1	TGTGCCAGCAACTCGGCCGGGGGTGAAGCTTTCTTT	CASNSAGGEAFF
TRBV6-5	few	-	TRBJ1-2	TGTGCCAGCACCCCGGGGACATCGGTCTCTGGCTACACCTTC	CASTPGTSVSGYTF
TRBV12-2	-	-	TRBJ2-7	TGTGCAAGTCGCTTAATAACTACTAGCGGGAGCTACGAGCAGTACTTC	CASRLITTSGSYEQYF
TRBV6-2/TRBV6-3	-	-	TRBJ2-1	TGTGCCAGCAGTGACGTTCCCCGAGGAGGGGAGCAGTTCTTC	CASSDVPRGGEQFF
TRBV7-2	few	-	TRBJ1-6	TGTGCCAGCAGCTTATTGGCCCTTGGTACTTCACCCCTCCACTTT	CASSLLALGTSPLHF
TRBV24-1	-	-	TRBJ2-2	TGTGCCACCAGTACTCTGAACACCGGGGAGCTGTTTTTT	CATSTLNTGELFF
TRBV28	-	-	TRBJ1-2	TGTGCCAGCAGTTTAAGAACATCTAACTATGGCTACACCTTC	CASSLRTSNYGYTF
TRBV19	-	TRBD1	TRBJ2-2	TGTGCCAGTAACGACAGGGGGATTGCCGGGGAGCTGTTTTTT	CASNDRGIAGELFF
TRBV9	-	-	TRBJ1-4	TGTGCCAGCAGCGCGGCAGGGAGGGAAGAGGAAAAACTGTTTTTT	CASSAAGREEEKLFF
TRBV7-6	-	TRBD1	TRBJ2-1	TGTGCCAGCAGCTTAGGGACAGGCGTCGATGAGCAGTTCTTC	CASSLGTGVDEQFF
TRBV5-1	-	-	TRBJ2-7	TGCGCCAGCAGCCCACAGGGAGTCGAGCAGTACTTC	CASSPQGVEQYF
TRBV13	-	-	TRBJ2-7	TGTGCCAGCAGCCCCGACAGGAGGTCATACGAGCAGTACTTC	CASSPDRRSYEQYF
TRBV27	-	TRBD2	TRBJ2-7	TGTGCCAGCAGTCCGAATAGCGGGATACAGTCCTACGAGCAGTACTTC	CASSPNSGIQSYEQYF
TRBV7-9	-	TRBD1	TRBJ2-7	TGTGCCAGCAGCCCCAGACAGGGGGCAACCTACGAGCAGTACTTC	CASSPRQGATYEQYF
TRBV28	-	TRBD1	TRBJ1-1	TGTGCCAGCGGGGACAGTACGAACACTGAAGCTTTCTTT	CASGDSTNTEAFF
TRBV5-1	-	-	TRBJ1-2	TGCGCCAGCAGCTTGGGATCTGGGCAGATTATTGGCTACACCTTC	CASSLGSGQIIGYTF
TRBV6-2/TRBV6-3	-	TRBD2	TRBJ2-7	TGTGCCAGCAGTTCCCCCCTAGCGGCCCGGAGTACCTACGAGCAGTACTTC	CASSSPLAARSTYEQYF
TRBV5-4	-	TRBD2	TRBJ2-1	TGTGCCAGCAGCTTGCCGCTAGGCGGGAGCTCCTACAATGAGCAGTTCTTC	CASSLPLGGSSYNEQFF
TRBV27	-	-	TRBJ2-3	TGTGCCAGCAGTACCCAACTGACGGGAGATACGCAGTATTTT	CASSTQLTGDTQYF
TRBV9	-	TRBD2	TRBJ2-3	TGTGCCAGCAGCCCCGGGGCGGGAGAGGGCACAGATACGCAGTATTTT	CASSPGAGEGTDTQYF
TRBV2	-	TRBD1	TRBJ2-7	TGTGCCAGCATCTGGGACAGGCGCGACGAGCAGTACTTC	CASIWDRRDEQYF
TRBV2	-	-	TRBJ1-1	TGTGCCAGCAGTGATGTTACAGGAAGAGCTAACACTGAAGCTTTCTTT	CASSDVTGRANTEAFF
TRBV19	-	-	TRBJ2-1	TGTGCCAGTAGTATTGGCTGGGCATCCTACAATGAGCAGTTCTTC	CASSIGWASYNEQFF
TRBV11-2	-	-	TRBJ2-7	TGTGCCAGCAGCTTTAACCAGGAACAGTACGAGCAGTACTTC	CASSFNQEQYEQYF
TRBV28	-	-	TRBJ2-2	TGTGCCAGCAGTGCCGAGGCGAACACCGGGGAGCTGTTTTTT	CASSAEANTGELFF
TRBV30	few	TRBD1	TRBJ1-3	TGTGCCTGGAGCGTTGTCTTAAACAGGGGAACTGGAAACACCATATATTTT	CAWSVVLNRGTGNTIYF
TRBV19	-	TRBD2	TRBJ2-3	TGTGCCAGTAGTCGGGCGGGAGGGCGCACAGATACGCAGTATTTT	CASSRAGGRTDTQYF
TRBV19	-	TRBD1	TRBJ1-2	TGTGCCAGTCGGGGACAGGGGAACTATGGCTACACCTTC	CASRGQGNYGYTF
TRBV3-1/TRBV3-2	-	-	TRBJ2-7	TGTGCCAGCAGCCACCAGACCTACGAGCAGTACTTC	CASSHQTYEQYF
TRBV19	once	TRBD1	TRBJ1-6	TGTGCCAGTAGCTACCTCCAGGGGGCTGGTAATTCACCCCTCCACTTT	CASSYLQGAGNSPLHF
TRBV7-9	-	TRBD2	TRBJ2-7	TGTGCCAGCAGCTTAGCGCAGCGGGAATCCGACGAGCAGTACTTC	CASSLAQRESDEQYF
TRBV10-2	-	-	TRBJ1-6	TGCGCCAGCAGTGCTGATTCACCCCTCCACTTT	CASSADSPLHF
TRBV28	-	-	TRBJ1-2	TGTGCCAGCAGTTTAGCAGGGGGCTACACCTTC	CASSLAGGYTF
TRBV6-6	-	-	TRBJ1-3	TGTGCCAGCAGTTATGTGCAGGGAAGCAACACCATATATTTT	CASSYVQGSNTIYF
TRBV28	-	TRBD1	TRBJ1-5	TGTGCCAGCAGTACCATCCGAGGGGGCAGCAATCAGCCCCAGCATTTT	CASSTIRGGSNQPQHF
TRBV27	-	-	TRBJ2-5	TGTGCCAGCAGACGAGCGCGGCCCCAAGAGACCCAGTACTTC	CASRRARPQETQYF
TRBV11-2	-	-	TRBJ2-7	TGTGCCAGCAACGGGCGTGCGGGAAAAGGCTACGAGCAGTACTTC	CASNGRAGKGYEQYF
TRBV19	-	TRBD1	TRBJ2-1	TGTGCCAGTAGTACCCGACAGGGCGGGTACAATGAGCAGTTCTTC	CASSTRQGGYNEQFF
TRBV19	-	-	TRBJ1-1	TGTGCCAGCACCCGGGGAACAATGAACACTGAAGCTTTCTTT	CASTRGTMNTEAFF
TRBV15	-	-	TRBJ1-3	TGTGCCACCAGCCACAGGGATGGAAACACCATATATTTT	CATSHRDGNTIYF
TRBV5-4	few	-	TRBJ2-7	TGTGCCAGCAGCTTTTTTGGGAGTCGTTTCGAGCAGTACTTC	CASSFFGSRFEQYF
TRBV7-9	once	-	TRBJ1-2	TGTGCCAGCAGCCCTGGGTTGGGGCATGGCTACACCTTC	CASSPGLGHGYTF
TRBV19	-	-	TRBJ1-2	TGTGCCAGTAGTCCAGGGGAATGGGGCTACACCTTC	CASSPGEWGYTF
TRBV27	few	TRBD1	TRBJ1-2	TGTGCCAGCAGGTCTCGGGACAGGGTCTATGGCTACACCTTC	CASRSRDRVYGYTF
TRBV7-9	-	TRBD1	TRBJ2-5	TGTGCCAGCAGCCAAAGGACAGGGGGCTCAGAGACCCAGTACTTC	CASSQRTGGSETQYF
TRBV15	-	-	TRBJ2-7	TGTGCCACCAGCAGAGATCGAGGGCGCGAGCAGTACTTC	CATSRDRGREQYF